The T cell receptor beta chain under discussion was sequenced for a study of blood T cell repertoires in COVID-19. Study overall: Samples of COVID-19 (acute and convalescent) were obtained from the United States, Italy and Spain. In each case, the material was cDNA or gDNA derived from T cells, B-cell-depleted T cells, or PBMCs.

Some clones are missing from TCRdb's copy, which holds only in-frame ones; the method was immunoSEQ multiplex PCR. The table has approximately 70,000 clones, roughly 90% seen once. V was trimmed by 7 bases and J by 4 bases, leaving 16 bases between them. The CDR3 has 15 residues. The chain couples TRBV23-1 to TRBJ1-4; possibly TRBD1 for D (6 bases). TRBV23-1 is known as an ORF, though its function is uncertain. This clonotype originated in a human donor in a cohort sampled during active COVID-19. Material: peripheral blood. DNA of the CDR3: TGCGCCAGCACCCCACAGGGACACTATAATGAAAAACTGTTTTTT. Translated, it gives CASTPQGHYNEKLFF.